This entry is about one T cell receptor beta chain. Its antigen is unknown. V shed 5 bases and J shed 5 bases, with 22 bases lying between them. CDR3 length equals 16 residues. The germline V gene encodes CDR1 MNHEY and CDR2 SMNVEV (reference sequence). This specimen comes from a study of OX40 agonist ivuxolimab in advanced cancers. Findings and limits, study-wide: The antigens recognized by the expanded peripheral T cells, that is their antigen specificity, were not determined.

Generated by immunoSEQ multiplex PCR, the TCRdb table keeps only in-frame clones and is missing some. Of 60,000 to 75,000 clones listed, roughly four fifths are singletons. This clonotype was sampled from an adult with an advanced solid tumor such as melanoma, head and neck, liver or kidney cancer. Sample: CD4+ or CD8+ T cells sorted from blood, taken in a trial of the OX40 agonist ivuxolimab. The rearrangement uses TRBV27 and TRBJ2-7; D gene unclear. CDR3: CASSPHRPLRPNEQYF. DNA for the CDR3: TGTGCCAGCAGTCCCCACCGACCCTTAAGGCCTAACGAGCAGTACTTC.